This T cell receptor beta chain was recovered during a study of T cell repertoires in cytomegalovirus infection. Turning to the study itself: Indications of both CMV infection and matching HLA type were provided by public TCR beta signatures. General study points: The cumulative frequency of public TCR beta families identified carriers of CMV plus the relevant HLA. There were HLA-C-restricted CMV-specific TCR beta clonotypes dominating the ex vivo response.

Comment on this clonotype: Its antigen is unidentified.

TCRdb reprocessed the reads via MiXCR and lists one record per CDR3 protein. The data contain 650,000 to 900,000 distinct CDR3 sequences, about 31% of them singletons. The CDR3 length is 16 residues. The germline gives CDR1 SGHVS, CDR2 FQNEAQ. Trimming stripped 3 bases from V and 4 bases from J, with 18 bases between. This TCR derives from a human donor in good health (CMV status not recorded). Some clones in this sample may be carry-over from other donors' samples. The specimen comprised cultured CD8+ T cells from PBMCs, sampled from culture after CMV antigen stimulation. The chain has TRBV7-8 and TRBJ2-5, with no clear D. The CDR3 spells CASSFGVFFGRETQYF. CDR3 DNA sequence: TGTGCCAGCAGCTTTGGGGTCTTTTTCGGGCGAGAGACCCAGTACTTC.